The T cell receptor beta chain described here comes from a study of metastatic and nonmetastatic thyroid tumors. The overall study: Samples came from malignant and benign thyroid patients, and repertoires were compared across blood and tumor or nodule tissue.

This clone showed up just a few times. No antigen is known for it. Per germline, CDR1 ENHRY and CDR2 SYGVKD. This CDR3 comprises 15 residues. The V end was cut by 7 bases, the J end by 1 base, with 16 bases between. Study-level results: The study reportedly found significantly higher TCR beta diversity in malignant thyroid tumors than benign nodules, in blood and tumor.

In the authors' methods: The authors used CDR3 differences across clinicopathological groups to build a distant-metastasis classifier for papillary thyroid cancer. TCRdb re-called clones from the PCR reads using MiXCR. These V and J calls rely on TCRdb rather than the paper's analysis. The sample lists some 11,000 clones, 30% to 35% seen once, with about 12% in the top ten. Ahead of thyroid surgery, no patient had received treatment of any kind. This chain connects TRBV10-3 to TRBJ1-1; TRBD1 is a possible D gene (5 bases). The TCR originated in a female donor with papillary thyroid cancer or a benign thyroid nodule (not recorded which). Some clones in this sample may be carry-over from other donors' samples. Sequencing was done on a sample of tumor tissue. The CDR3 loop reads CAIIDSGGRNTEAFF. CDR3 sequence (DNA): TGTGCCATCATCGATAGCGGGGGGAGGAACACTGAAGCTTTCTTT.